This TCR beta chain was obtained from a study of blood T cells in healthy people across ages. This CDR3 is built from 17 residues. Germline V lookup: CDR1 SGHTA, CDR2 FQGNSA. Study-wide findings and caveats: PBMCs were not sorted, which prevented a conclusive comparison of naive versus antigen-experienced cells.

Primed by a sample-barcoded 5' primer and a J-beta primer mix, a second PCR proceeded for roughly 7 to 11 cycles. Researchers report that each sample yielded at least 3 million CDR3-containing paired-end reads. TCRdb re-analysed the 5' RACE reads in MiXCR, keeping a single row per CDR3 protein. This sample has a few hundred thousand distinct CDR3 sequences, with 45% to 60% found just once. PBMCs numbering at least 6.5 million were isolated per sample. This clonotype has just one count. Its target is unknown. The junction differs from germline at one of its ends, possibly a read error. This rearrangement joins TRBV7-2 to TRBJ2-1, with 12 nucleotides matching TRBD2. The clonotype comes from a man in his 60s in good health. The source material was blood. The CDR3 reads CAGSLELLAGGLGEQFF. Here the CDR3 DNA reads TGTGCCGGCAGCTTAGAATTACTAGCGGGGGGCCTTGGCGAGCAGTTCTTC.